The entry that follows covers one T cell receptor beta chain sequence. The split of CD4+ cells yielded CD45RA+ naive and CD45RA-negative memory subsets. The sample is drawn from a study of shared clonotypes between healthy human individuals. V was trimmed by 0 bases and J by 6 bases, leaving 6 bases between them. The CDR3 loop spans 12 amino acids. Germline V gene lookup returns CDR1 MRHNA and CDR2 SNTAGT. Produced via immunoSEQ multiplex PCR; TCRdb's table is partial and in-frame only. The profile shows over 850,000 clones, approximately 80% of them singletons. The TCR sequence derives from a man aged 18 to 30 in good health. Some clones in this sample may be carry-over from other donors' samples. The sequenced sample consisted of memory CD4+ T cells from PBMCs. Documented subset: CD45RA-negative fraction. The chain uses TRBV6-4 and TRBJ2-7, with D uncertain. As DNA, the CDR3 is TGTGCCAGCAGTGACTCCCCATGCGAGCAGTACTTC. Translating it yields CASSDSPCEQYF.